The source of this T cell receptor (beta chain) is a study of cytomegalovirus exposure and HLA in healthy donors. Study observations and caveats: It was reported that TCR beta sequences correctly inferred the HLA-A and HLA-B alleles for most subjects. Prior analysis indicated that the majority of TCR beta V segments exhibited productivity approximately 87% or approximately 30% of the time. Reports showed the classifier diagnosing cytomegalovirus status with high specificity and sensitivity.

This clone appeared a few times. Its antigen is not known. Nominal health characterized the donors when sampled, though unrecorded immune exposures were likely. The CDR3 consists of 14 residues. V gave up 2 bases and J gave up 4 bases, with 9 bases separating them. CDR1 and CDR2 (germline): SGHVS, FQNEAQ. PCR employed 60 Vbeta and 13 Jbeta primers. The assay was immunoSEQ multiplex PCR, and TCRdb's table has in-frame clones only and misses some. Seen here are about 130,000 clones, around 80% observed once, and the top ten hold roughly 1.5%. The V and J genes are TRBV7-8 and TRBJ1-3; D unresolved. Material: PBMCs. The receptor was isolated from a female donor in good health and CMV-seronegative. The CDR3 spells CASSLRGIGNTIYF. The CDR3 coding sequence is TGTGCCAGCAGCTTACGAGGGATCGGAAACACCATATATTTT.